The rows below give T cell receptor beta chains drawn from one sample of a study of shared clonotypes between healthy human individuals. Sequenced by immunoSEQ multiplex PCR; TCRdb stores in-frame clones only, minus some. Of some 2.4 million clones detected, 93% appear once; the ten largest clones hold about 0.39%. Sequenced sample: naive CD4+ T cells from PBMCs. These receptors were obtained from a young man in good health. Some clones in this sample may be carry-over from other donors' samples. CDR3s leave out the opening cysteine and the closing phenylalanine or tryptophan. The size of a clone is reported for some rows only, either as once, few or many, or as a class for expanded clones.

abundance: .
v_gene: TRBV7-2
CDR3aa: ASSLQGEYYGYT

abundance: .
v_gene: TRBV5-6
CDR3aa: ASSLQETQY

abundance: .
v_gene: TRBV5-1
CDR3aa: ASSPEYHYNEQF

abundance: .
v_gene: TRBV2
CDR3aa: ASAGGSYEQY

abundance: .
v_gene: TRBV7-9
CDR3aa: ASSLGGRSGNTIY

abundance: once
v_gene: TRBV25-1
CDR3aa: ASSDPGQGGAGELF

abundance: .
v_gene: TRBV4-2
CDR3aa: ASSQDPFRGTISGTGLPVEQF

abundance: .
v_gene: TRBV15
CDR3aa: ATSRGRINQPQH

abundance: few
v_gene: TRBV18
CDR3aa: ASSLGTTTRAEAF

abundance: .
v_gene: TRBV6-5
CDR3aa: ASSSSASGSTDTQY

abundance: .
v_gene: TRBV5-4
CDR3aa: ASSLVGGYEQY

abundance: .
v_gene: TRBV21-1
CDR3aa: ASSSRQGPSNQPQH

abundance: .
v_gene: TRBV5-4
CDR3aa: ASSTYRGIRAEQY

abundance: .
v_gene: TRBV25-1
CDR3aa: ASSDKDTQY

abundance: .
v_gene: TRBV5-1
CDR3aa: ASSPRLVAGGPGEQF

abundance: .
v_gene: TRBV14
CDR3aa: TSGTGAYNEQF

abundance: .
v_gene: TRBV4-2
CDR3aa: ASSPGLAGGFEQY

abundance: .
v_gene: TRBV27
CDR3aa: ATALGLAGGGEQF

abundance: .
v_gene: TRBV5-4
CDR3aa: ASSLGDRVYGYT

abundance: .
v_gene: TRBV4-3
CDR3aa: ASSSRTSGDTQY

abundance: .
v_gene: TRBV9
CDR3aa: ASSLSGTSGRRTSTDTQY

abundance: .
v_gene: TRBV5-1
CDR3aa: ASSRLAGSSYNEQF

abundance: .
v_gene: TRBV4-2
CDR3aa: ASSHSLTGELF

abundance: few
v_gene: TRBV2
CDR3aa: ASSEIGELF

abundance: .
v_gene: TRBV29-1
CDR3aa: SADPSGTDTQY

abundance: .
v_gene: TRBV29-1
CDR3aa: SACRGQGYEQY

abundance: .
v_gene: TRBV7-7
CDR3aa: ASTGSQETQY

abundance: .
v_gene: TRBV7-7
CDR3aa: ASSRTYLNTGELF

abundance: .
v_gene: TRBV28
CDR3aa: ASSPFGGYNEQF

abundance: .
v_gene: TRBV28
CDR3aa: ASSPTGTLYQPQH

abundance: .
v_gene: TRBV5-1
CDR3aa: ASSLGGTTADTQY

abundance: .
v_gene: TRBV6-4
CDR3aa: ASSDTSRSTQY